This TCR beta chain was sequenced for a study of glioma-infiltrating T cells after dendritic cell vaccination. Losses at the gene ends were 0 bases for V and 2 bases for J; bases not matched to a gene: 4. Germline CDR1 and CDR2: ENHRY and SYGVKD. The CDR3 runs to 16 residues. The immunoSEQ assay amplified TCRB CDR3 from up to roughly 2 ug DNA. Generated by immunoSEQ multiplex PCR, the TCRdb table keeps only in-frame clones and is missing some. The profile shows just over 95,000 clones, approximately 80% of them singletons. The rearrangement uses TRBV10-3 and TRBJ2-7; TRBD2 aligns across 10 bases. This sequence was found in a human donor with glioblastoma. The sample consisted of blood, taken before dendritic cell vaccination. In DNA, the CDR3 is TGTGCCATCAGTGAGTCTGGAGCGGGGGGGCCCTACGAGCAGTACTTC. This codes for CAISESGAGGPYEQYF.